This TCR beta chain was profiled in a study of control samples from healthy donors and cancer patients. About this clone: Other DNA sequences from this sample encode an identical CDR3 as well.

TCRdb's copy holds only in-frame clones and misses some; the assay was immunoSEQ multiplex PCR. The sample yields approximately 170,000 clones, 80% to 95% seen once. The specimen sequenced was blood. This TCR was sampled from a woman aged 25 to 39 in good health.

The DNA of the CDR3 is TGTGCCAGCCAACGGGGGGGGGCGGGTTCAAACGAGCAGTACTTC. The encoded protein is CASQRGGAGSNEQYF. The gene calls are TRBV27 and TRBJ2-7, with 8 bases fitting TRBD2. This CDR3 comprises 15 residues. V shed 8 bases and J 5 bases; nucleotides not matched to a gene: 14. The germline V gene has CDR1 MNHEY and CDR2 SMNVEV (reference sequence).